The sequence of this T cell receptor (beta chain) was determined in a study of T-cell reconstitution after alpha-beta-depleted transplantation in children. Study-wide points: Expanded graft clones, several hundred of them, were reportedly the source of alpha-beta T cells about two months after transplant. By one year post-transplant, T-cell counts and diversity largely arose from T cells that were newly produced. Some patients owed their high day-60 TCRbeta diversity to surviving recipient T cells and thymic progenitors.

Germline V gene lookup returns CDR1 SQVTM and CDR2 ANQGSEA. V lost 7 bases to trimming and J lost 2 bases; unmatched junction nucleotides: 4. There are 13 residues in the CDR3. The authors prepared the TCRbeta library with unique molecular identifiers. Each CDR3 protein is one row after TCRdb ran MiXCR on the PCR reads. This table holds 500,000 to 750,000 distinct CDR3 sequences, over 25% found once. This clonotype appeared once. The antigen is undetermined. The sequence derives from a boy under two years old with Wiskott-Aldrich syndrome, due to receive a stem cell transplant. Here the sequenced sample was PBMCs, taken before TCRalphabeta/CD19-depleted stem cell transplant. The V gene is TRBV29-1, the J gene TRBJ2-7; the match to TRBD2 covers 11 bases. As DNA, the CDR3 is TGCAGCGCGATAGCGGGAGGGACCTACGAGCAGTACTTC. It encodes CSAIAGGTYEQYF.